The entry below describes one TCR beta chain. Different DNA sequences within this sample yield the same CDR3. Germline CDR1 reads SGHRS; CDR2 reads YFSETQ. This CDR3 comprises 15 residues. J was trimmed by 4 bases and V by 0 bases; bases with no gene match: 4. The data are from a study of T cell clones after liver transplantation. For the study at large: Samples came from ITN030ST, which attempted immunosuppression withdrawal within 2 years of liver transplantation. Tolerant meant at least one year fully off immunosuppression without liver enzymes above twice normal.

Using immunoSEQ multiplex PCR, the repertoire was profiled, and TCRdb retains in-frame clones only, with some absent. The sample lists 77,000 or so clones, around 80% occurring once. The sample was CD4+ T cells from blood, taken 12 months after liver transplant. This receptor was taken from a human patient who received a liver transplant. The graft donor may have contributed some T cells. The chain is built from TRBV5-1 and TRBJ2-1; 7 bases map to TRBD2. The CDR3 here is CASSLGLADYNEQFF. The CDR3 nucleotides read TGCGCCAGCAGCTTGGGACTAGCTGATTACAATGAGCAGTTCTTC.